This paragraph reports one TCR beta chain. Its antigen target is currently unknown. Per-nucleotide qualities are absent, and no much larger clonotype sits a single base away. Via the germline V gene (reference sequence), CDR1 is GTSNPN and CDR2 SVGIG. V lost 8 bases and J lost 4 bases; the stretch between them is 20 bases long. Counted from cysteine to phenylalanine, this CDR3 has 14 amino acids. The sequence is cut down to CDR3 DNA, 42 bases in frame from base 1. This record comes from a study of blood T cell repertoires in COVID-19 (dated by TCRdb to the early 2020s). Concerning the study at large: Samples from collaborators originated in the United States, Italy and Spain and spanned both the acute and convalescent phases of COVID-19. The material from the prospective study consisted of cDNA or gDNA derived from T cells, B-cell-depleted T cells, or PBMCs. Subjects who had been exposed to COVID-19, were actively infected with it, or had recovered from it provided the deeply sampled blood TCRbeta repertoires that made up the dataset. A freely available public database, intended as a resource for researchers studying the immune response to SARS-CoV-2, is where the repertoires were released. The samples were drawn from the first 160 participants of the ongoing ImmuneRACE study and from roughly 1,300 subjects provided by 6 global collaborators. Nearly every sample came with metadata listing a de-identified subject ID, COVID-19 status, age in years and sex. Where available, HLA class I and class II types were taken from metadata supplied by the sample provider and were not determined by assay-based typing.

The immunoSEQ Assay, a bias-controlled multiplex PCR, was used to amplify TCRbeta CDR3 regions from genomic DNA. For the original study's pipeline: The number of nucleated cells in each sample was estimated by amplification of reference gene primers within the assay. Sequence reads were collapsed and filtered to measure the absolute abundance of every unique TCRbeta CDR3 rearrangement. For each sample, productive Simpson clonality was calculated as the square root of Simpson's diversity index over productive rearrangements. Held by TCRdb, this immuneACCESS table contains in-frame sequences only and omits some clones. Under half of the omission traces to an unresolved V gene where checked; the cause of the rest is unknown. Clone size and the V and J calls come from that table; the DNA yielded D and trimming. The sample contains 110,000 or so clones, about 85% of them found a single time. Together, the top ten hold around 3.4% of the sample.

Results the study describes overall, beyond this receptor: The amount of clinical and demographic metadata varied by source and participant and was provided uncurated.

Each collaborating institution followed its own protocols to collect whole blood in K2EDTA tubes. For TCRbeta analysis, collaborator samples were shipped as frozen whole blood, as isolated PBMCs, or as DNA extracted from either sample type. Rearrangement joined TRBV30 to TRBJ1-1; the D segment cannot be called with confidence. The sequencing sample was made of peripheral blood. The sequence was obtained from a middle-aged man with acute or convalescent COVID-19. CDR3 reads: CARREPGEGTEAFF. The base sequence is TGTGCCCGCCGGGAGCCCGGGGAGGGCACTGAAGCTTTCTTT.